This T cell receptor (beta chain) comes out of a study of human T cells and chemical hapten exposure. Study details: Small discrepancies in pooled library volume mainly accounted for the varying TCR yields per sample.

Sample time point: patch test 2, 6 weeks after DPC sensitization. Noted treatment: therapeutic diphenylcyclopropenone sensitization with weekly scalp DPC. Venepuncture was done earlier than the placement of each patch test. This clonotype has more than one count but fewer than ten. TCRdb reprocessed the RACE reads with MiXCR, giving one entry per CDR3 protein. The sample lists some 88,000 distinct CDR3 sequences; approximately 10% were seen once. The germline CDR1 and CDR2 sequences are LGHDT and YNNKEL (reference sequence). The V segment lost 6 bases and the J segment 3 bases; nucleotides outside the gene matches: 7. The CDR3 runs 15 residues.

The chain couples TRBV3-1 to TRBJ2-7; 11 nucleotides align to TRBD1. This clonotype originated in a man aged 40-49 years with alopecia areata. Some clones in this sample may be carry-over from other donors' samples. Sequenced material: whole blood, taken in connection with sensitization to the hapten diphenylcyclopropenone (DPC). The CDR3 spells CASRNTGTGGYEQYF. The CDR3 region has the DNA TGTGCCAGCAGAAATACCGGGACAGGGGGCTACGAGCAGTACTTC.